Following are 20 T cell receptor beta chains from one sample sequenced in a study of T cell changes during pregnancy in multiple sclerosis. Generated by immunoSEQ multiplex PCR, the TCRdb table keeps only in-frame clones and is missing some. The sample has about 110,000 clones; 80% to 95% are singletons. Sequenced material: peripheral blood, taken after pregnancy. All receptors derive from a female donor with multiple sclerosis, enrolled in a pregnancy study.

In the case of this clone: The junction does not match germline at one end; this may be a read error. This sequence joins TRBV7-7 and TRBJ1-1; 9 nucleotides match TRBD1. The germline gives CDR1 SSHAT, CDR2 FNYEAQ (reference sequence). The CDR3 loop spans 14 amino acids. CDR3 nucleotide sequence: TGTGCTAGCAGCTTTGGACAGGGGCTCACTGAAGCTTTCTTT. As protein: CASSFGQGLTEAFF.

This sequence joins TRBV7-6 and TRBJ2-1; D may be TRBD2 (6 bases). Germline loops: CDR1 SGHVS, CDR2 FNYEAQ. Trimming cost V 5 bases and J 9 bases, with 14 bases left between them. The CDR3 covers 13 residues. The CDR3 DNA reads TGTGCCAGCAGCATGGAGGGTTGGGGTGAGCAGTTCTTC. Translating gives CASSMEGWGEQFF.

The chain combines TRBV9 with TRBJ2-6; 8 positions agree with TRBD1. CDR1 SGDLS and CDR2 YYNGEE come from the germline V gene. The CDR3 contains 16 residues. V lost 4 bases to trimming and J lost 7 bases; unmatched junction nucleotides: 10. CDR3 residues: CASSPRDRSLANVLTF. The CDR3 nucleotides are TGTGCCAGCAGCCCCAGGGACAGGTCCCTCGCCAACGTCCTGACTTTC.

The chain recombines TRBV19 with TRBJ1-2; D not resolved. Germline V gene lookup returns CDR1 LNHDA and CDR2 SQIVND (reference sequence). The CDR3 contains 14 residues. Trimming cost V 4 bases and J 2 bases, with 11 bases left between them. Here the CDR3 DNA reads TGTGCCAGTAGTAGCAGGTTGTTGAACTATGGCTACACCTTC. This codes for CASSSRLLNYGYTF.

This CDR3 reads CASSLGDRATYEQYF. The CDR3 nucleotides read TGTGCCAGCAGCTTAGGGGACAGGGCAACCTACGAGCAGTACTTC. The V and J genes are TRBV11-2 and TRBJ2-7; 9 bases map to TRBD1. Germline lookup yields CDR1 SGHAT and CDR2 FQNNGV. This CDR3 spans 15 amino acids. The junction had 3 bases not matched to a gene; V was cut back by 1 base and J by 2 bases. The complete variable domain, with remaining parts taken from reference TRBV11-2 and TRBJ2-7, reads EAGVAQSPRYKIIEKRQSVAFWCNPISGHATLYWYQQILGQGPKLLIQFQNNGVVDDSQLPKDRFSAERLKGVDSTLKIQPAKLEDSAVYLCASSLGDRATYEQYFGPGTRLTVT.

The CDR3 region has the DNA TGCAGTGCTAACTCAGGGGGAGAGCAGTACTTC. This gives the protein CSANSGGEQYF. The V and J genes are TRBV20-1 and TRBJ2-7, with 7 bases aligning to TRBD1. This CDR3 comprises 11 residues. Per the germline V gene, CDR1 is DFQATT and CDR2 is SNEGSKA (reference sequence). V lost 4 bases and J lost 7; bases outside the gene matches: 4.

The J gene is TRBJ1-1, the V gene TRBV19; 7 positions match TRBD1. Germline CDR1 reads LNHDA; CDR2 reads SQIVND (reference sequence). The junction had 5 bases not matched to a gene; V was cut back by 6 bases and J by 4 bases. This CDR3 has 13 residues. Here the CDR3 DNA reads TGTGCCAGTAGAGTGACAGGGTTCACTGAAGCTTTCTTT. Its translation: CASRVTGFTEAFF.

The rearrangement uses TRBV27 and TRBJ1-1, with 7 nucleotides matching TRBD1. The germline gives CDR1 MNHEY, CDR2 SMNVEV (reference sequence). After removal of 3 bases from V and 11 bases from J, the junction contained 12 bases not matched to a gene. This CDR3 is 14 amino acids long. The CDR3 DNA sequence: TGTGCCAGCAGTTTGGACCTCCGACAGGGACGGGCTTTCTTT. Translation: CASSLDLRQGRAFF.

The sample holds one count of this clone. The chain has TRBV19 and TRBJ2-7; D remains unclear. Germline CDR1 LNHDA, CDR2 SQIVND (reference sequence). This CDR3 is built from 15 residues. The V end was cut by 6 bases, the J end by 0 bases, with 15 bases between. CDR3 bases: TGTGCCAGTAGGCAAAACACTAAGAGCTCCTACGAGCAGTACTTC. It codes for CASRQNTKSSYEQYF.

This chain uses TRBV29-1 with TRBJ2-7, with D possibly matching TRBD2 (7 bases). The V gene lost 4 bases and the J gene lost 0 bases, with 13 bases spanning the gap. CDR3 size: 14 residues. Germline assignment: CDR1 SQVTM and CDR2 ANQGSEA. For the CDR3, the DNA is TGCAGCGTTGTAGGGGGGGCCTTCTCCTACGAGCAGTACTTC. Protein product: CSVVGGAFSYEQYF.

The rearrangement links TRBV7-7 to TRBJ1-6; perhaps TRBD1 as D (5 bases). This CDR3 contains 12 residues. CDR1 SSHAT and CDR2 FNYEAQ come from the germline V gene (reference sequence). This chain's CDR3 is CSPGGNNSPLHF. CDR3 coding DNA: TGTTCCCCCGGGGGGAATAATTCACCCCTCCACTTT.

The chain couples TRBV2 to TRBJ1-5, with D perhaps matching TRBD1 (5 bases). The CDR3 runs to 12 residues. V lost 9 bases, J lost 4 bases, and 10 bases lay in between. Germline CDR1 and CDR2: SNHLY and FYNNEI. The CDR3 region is CASRDSNQPQHF. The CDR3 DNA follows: TGTGCCAGTAGGGACTCAAATCAGCCCCAGCATTTT.

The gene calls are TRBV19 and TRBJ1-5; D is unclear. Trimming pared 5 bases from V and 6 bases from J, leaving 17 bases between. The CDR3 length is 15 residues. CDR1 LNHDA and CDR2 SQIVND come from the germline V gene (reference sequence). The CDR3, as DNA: TGTGCCAGTAGTCTTCGTTCGGGTCCCATTCAGCCCCAGCATTTT. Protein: CASSLRSGPIQPQHF. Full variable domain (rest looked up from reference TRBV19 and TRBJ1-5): DGGITQSPKYLFRKEGQNVTLSCEQNLNHDAMYWYRQDPGQGLRLIYYSQIVNDFQKGDIAEGYSVSREKKESFPLTVTSAQKNPTAFYLCASSLRSGPIQPQHFGDGTRLSIL.

CDR3 DNA: TGTGCCAGCAGTTTCGGGACAGGGCCCAACGAGCAGTACTTC. As protein: CASSFGTGPNEQYF. The chain uses TRBV27 and TRBJ2-7; 9 bases match TRBD1. The CDR3 is made up of 14 amino acids. With 3 bases clipped from V and 5 bases from J, the junction kept 5 bases outside the gene matches. CDR1 and CDR2 (germline): MNHEY, SMNVEV (reference sequence).

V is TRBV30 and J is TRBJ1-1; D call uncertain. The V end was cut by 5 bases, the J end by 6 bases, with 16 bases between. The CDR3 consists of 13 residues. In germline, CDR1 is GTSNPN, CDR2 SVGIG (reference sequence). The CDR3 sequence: CAWGKGGWSEAFF. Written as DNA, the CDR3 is TGTGCCTGGGGAAAGGGAGGGTGGTCTGAAGCTTTCTTT.

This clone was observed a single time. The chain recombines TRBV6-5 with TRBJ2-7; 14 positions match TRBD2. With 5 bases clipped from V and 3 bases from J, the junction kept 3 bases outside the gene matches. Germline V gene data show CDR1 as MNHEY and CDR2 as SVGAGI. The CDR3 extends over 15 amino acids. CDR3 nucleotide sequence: TGTGCCAGCAGTCGCGGGACTAGCGGGGGCTACGAGCAGTACTTC. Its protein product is CASSRGTSGGYEQYF.

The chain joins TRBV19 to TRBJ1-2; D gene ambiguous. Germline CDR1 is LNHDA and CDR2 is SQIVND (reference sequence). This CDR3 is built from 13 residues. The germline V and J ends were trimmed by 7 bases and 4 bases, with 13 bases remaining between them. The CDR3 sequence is CASNDNVGYGYTF. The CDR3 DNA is TGTGCCAGTAATGATAATGTCGGCTATGGCTACACCTTC. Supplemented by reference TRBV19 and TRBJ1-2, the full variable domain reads DGGITQSPKYLFRKEGQNVTLSCEQNLNHDAMYWYRQDPGQGLRLIYYSQIVNDFQKGDIAEGYSVSREKKESFPLTVTSAQKNPTAFYLCASNDNVGYGYTFGSGTRLTVV.

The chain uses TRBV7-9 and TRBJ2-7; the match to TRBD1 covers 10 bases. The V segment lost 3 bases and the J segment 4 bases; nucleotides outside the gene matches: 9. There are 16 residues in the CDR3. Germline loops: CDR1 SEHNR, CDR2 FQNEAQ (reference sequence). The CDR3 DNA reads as TGTGCCAGCAGCTTCGCTAAGGGGACAGGGGATTACGAGCAGTACTTC. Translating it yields CASSFAKGTGDYEQYF.

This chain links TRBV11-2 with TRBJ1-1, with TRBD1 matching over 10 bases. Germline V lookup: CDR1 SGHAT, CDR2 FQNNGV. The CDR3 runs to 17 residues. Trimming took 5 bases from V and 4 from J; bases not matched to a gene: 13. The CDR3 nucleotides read TGTGCCAGCAGCGCGACACGGGACAGGGGTTGGGGCACTGAAGCTTTCTTT. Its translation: CASSATRDRGWGTEAFF.

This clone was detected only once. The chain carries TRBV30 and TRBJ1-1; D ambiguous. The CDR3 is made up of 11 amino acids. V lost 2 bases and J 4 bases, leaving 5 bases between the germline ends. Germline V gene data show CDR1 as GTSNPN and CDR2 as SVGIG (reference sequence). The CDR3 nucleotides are TGTGCCTGGAGTCTAGGCACTGAAGCTTTCTTT. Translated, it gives CAWSLGTEAFF.